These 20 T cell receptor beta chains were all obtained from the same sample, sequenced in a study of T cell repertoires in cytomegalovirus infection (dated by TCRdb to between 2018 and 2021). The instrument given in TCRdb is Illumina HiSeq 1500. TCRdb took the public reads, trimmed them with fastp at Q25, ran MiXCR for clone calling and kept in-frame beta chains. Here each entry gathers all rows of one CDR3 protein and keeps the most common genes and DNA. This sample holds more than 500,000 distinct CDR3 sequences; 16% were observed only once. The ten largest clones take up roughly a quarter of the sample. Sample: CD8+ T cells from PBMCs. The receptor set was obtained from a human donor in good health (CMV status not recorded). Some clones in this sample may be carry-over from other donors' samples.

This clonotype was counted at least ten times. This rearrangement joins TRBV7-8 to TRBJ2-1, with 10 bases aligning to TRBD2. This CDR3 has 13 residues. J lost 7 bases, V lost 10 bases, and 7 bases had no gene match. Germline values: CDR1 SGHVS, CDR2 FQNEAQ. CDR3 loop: CATKPSGSNEQFF. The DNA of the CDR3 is TGTGCCACCAAACCTAGCGGGAGTAATGAGCAGTTCTTC.

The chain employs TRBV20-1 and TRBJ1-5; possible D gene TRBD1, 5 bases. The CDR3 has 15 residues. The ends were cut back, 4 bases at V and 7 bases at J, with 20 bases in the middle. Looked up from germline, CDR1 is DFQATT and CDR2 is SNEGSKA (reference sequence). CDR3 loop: CSANHQGFQGQPQHF. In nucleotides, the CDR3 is TGCAGTGCTAACCACCAGGGCTTCCAGGGACAGCCCCAGCATTTT.

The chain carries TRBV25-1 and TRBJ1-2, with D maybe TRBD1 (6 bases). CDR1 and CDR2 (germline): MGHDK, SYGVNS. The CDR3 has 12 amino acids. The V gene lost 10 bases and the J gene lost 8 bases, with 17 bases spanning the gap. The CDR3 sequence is CATLSDRGGYTF. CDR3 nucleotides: TGTGCCACCTTATCGGACAGAGGGGGCTACACCTTC.

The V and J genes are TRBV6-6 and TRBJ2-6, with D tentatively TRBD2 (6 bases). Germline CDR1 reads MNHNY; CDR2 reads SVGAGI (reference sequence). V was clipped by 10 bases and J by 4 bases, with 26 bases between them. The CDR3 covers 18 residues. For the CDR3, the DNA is TGTGCCATTCCGGCGGAGGGTCACAACTCTCGGGGGGCCAACGTCCTGACTTTC. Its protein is CAIPAEGHNSRGANVLTF.

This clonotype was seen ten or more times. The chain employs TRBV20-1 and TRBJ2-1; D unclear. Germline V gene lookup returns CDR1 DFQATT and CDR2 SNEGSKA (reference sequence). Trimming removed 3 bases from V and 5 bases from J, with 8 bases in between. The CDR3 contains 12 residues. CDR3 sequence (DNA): TGCAGTGCTAGCAGCCCGAACAATGAGCAGTTCTTC. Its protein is CSASSPNNEQFF.

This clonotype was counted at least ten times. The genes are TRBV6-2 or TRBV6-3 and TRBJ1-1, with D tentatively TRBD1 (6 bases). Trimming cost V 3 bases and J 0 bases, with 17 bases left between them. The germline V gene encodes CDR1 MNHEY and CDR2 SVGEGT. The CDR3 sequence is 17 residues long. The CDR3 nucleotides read TGTGCCAGCAGTTATAGTCAGGGGCGCGGTGTGAACACTGAAGCTTTCTTT. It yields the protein CASSYSQGRGVNTEAFF.

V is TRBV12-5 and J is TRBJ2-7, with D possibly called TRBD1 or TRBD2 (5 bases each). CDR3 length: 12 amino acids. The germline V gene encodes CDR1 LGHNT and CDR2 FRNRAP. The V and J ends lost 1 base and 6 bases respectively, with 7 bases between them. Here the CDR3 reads CASGLEGREQYF. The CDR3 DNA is TGTGCTAGTGGTTTGGAGGGACGCGAGCAGTACTTC.

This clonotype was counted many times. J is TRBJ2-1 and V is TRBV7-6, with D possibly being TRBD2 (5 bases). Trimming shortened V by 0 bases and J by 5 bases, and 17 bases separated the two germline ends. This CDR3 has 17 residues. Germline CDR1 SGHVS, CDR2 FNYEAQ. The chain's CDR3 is CASSLARTPGINNEQFF. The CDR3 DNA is TGTGCCAGCAGCTTAGCGCGGACTCCAGGAATAAACAATGAGCAGTTCTTC.

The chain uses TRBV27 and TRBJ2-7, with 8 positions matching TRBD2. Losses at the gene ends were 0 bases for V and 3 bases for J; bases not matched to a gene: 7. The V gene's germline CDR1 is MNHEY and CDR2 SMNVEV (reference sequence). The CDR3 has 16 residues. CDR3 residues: CASSLSRGGGHYEQYF. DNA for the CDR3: TGTGCCAGCAGTTTATCGAGGGGCGGGGGGCACTACGAGCAGTACTTC.

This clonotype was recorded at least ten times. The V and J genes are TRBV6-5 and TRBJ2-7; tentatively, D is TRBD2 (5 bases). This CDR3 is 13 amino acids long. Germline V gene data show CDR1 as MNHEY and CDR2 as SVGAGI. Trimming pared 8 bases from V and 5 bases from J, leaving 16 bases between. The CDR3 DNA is TGTGCCAGCTTTGACCTTCTGGAGGACGAGCAGTACTTC. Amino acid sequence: CASFDLLEDEQYF.

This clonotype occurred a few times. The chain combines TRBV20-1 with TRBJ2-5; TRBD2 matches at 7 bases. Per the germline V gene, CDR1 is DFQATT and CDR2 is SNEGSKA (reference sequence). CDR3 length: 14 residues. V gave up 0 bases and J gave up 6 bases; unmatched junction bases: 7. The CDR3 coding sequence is TGCAGTGCTAGAGATATGCGGGAGCGGAAGACCCAGTACTTC. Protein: CSARDMRERKTQYF.

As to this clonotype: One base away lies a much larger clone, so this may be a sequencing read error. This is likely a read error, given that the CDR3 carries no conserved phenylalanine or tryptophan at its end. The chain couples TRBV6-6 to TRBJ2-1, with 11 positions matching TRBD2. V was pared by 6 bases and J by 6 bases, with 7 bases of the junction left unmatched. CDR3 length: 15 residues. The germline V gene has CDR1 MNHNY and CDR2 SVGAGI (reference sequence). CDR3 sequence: CASSPLAGVRNEQFL. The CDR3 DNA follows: TGTGCCAGCAGCCCACTAGCGGGAGTTCGCAATGAGCAGTTCTTA.

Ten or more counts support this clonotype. The CDR3 nucleotides read TGTGCCAGCAGTGAACGAGGGGCGCGTGGCTACACCTTC. This translates into CASSERGARGYTF. The chain links TRBV25-1 to TRBJ1-2, with D perhaps TRBD1 (5 bases). The germline CDR1 and CDR2 sequences are MGHDK and SYGVNS. This CDR3 has 13 amino acids. The V and J ends lost 2 bases and 7 bases respectively, with 11 bases between them.

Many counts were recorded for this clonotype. CDR3 residues: CASSSSVGLGLNIQYF. CDR3 sequence (DNA): TGTGCCAGCAGCTCCTCTGTTGGCCTGGGGTTGAACATTCAGTACTTC. The chain links TRBV11-2 to TRBJ2-4; the D is unclear. The CDR3 is made up of 16 amino acids. Germline CDR1 is SGHAT and CDR2 is FQNNGV. Trimming took 4 bases from V and 7 from J, leaving 20 bases between them.

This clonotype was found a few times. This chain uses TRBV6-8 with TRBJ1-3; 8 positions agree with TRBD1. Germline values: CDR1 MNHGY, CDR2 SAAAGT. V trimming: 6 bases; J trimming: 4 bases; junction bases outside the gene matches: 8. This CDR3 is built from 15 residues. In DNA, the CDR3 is TGTGCCAGCAGCACAAACAGGGGGAGGGGAAACACCATATATTTT. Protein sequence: CASSTNRGRGNTIYF.

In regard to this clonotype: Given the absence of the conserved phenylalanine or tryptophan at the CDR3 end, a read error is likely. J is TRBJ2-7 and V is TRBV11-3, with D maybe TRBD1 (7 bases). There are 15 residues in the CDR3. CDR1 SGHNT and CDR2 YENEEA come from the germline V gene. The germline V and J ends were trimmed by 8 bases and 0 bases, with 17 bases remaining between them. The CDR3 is CASSAGGQSSYEQYL. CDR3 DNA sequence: TGTGCCAGCTCTGCAGGGGGGCAGAGCTCCTACGAGCAGTACTTA.

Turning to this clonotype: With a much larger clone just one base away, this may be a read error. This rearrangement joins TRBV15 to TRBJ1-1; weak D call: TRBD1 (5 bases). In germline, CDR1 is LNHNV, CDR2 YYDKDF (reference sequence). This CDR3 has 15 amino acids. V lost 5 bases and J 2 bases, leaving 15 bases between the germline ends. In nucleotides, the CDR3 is TGTGCCACCAGCTTCCAGGGAACGATTAACACTGAAGCTTTCTTT. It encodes CATSFQGTINTEAFF.

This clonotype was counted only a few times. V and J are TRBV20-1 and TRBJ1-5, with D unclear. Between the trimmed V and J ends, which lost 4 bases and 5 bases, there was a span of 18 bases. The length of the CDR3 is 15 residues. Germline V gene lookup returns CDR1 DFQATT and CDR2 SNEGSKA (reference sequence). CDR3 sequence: CSAIGWGGFDQPQHF. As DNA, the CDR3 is TGCAGTGCTATAGGGTGGGGAGGCTTCGATCAGCCCCAGCATTTT.

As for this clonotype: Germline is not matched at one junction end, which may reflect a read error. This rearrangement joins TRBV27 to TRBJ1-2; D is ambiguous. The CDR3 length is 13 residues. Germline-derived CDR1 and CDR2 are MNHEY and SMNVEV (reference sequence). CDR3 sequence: CAGSLARDYGYTF. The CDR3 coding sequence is TGTGCCGGCAGTCTAGCCCGGGACTATGGCTACACCTTC.

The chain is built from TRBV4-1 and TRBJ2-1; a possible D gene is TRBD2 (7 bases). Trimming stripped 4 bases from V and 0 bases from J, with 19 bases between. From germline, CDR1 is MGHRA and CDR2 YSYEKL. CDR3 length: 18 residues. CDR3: CASSRGGAPFSSYNEQFF. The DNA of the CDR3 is TGCGCCAGCAGCCGGGGGGGGGCTCCCTTTAGCTCCTACAATGAGCAGTTCTTC.